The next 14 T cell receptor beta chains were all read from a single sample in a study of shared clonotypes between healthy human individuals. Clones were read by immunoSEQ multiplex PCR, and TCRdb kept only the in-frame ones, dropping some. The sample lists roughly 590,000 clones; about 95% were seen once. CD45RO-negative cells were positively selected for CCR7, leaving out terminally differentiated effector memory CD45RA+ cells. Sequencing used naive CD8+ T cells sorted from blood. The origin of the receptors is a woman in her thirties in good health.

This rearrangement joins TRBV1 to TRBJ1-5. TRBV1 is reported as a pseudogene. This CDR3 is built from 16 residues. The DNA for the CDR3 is TGCACCAGCAGCCAAAAGGACCCAGGTGGGAATCAGCCCCAGCATTTT. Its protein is CTSSQKDPGGNQPQHF.

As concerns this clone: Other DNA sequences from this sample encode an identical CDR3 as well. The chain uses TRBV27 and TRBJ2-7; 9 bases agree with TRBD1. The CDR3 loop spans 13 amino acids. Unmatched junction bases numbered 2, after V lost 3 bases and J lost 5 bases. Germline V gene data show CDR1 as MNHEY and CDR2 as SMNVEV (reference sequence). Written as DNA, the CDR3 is TGTGCCAGCAGTTTCGGGACAGGGCACGAGCAGTACTTC. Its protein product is CASSFGTGHEQYF.

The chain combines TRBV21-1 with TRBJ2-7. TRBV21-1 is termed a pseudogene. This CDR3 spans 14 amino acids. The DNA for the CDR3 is TGTGCCAGCAGCAAGATCGCCCGACCCTACGAGCAGTACTTC. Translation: CASSKIARPYEQYF.

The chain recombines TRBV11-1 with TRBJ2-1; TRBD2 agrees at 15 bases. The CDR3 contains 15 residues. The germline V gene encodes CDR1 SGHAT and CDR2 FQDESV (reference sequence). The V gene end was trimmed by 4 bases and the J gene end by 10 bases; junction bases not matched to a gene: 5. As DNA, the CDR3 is TGTGCCAGCAGCTCGGGACTAGCGGGAGGAGTGGAGCAGTTCTTC. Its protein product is CASSSGLAGGVEQFF.

CDR3 protein: CASSDPTGFSNQPQHF. The CDR3 nucleotides are TGTGCCAGCAGTGACCCGACGGGATTTAGCAATCAGCCCCAGCATTTT. The V and J genes are TRBV6-1 and TRBJ1-5; D call uncertain. CDR1 and CDR2 from the germline V gene are MNHNS and SASEGT. The CDR3 has 16 amino acids. V was cut by 3 bases and J by 0 bases, with 12 bases left in between.

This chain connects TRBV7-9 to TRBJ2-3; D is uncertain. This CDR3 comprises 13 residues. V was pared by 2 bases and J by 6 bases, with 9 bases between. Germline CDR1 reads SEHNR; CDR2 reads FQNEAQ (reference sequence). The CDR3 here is CASSLPPWDTQYF. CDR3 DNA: TGTGCCAGCAGCTTACCGCCTTGGGATACGCAGTATTTT.

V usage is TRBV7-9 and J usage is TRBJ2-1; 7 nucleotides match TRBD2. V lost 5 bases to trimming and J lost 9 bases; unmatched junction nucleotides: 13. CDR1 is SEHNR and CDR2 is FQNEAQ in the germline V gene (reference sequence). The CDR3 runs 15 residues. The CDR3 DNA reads TGTGCCAGCAGCCAGAACGGGGCGGGAGCGGCTGAGCAGTTCTTC. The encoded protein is CASSQNGAGAAEQFF. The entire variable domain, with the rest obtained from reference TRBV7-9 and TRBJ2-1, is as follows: DTGVSQNPRHKITKRGQNVTFRCDPISEHNRLYWYRQTLGQGPEFLTYFQNEAQLEKSRLLSDRFSAERPKGSFSTLEIQRTEQGDSAMYLCASSQNGAGAAEQFFGPGTRLTVL.

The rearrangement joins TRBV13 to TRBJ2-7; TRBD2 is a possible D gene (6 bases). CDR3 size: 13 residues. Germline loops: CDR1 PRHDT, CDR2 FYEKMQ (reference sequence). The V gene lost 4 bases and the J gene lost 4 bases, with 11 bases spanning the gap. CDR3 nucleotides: TGTGCCAGCAGCTCACCCGGGAGATACGAGCAGTACTTC. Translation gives CASSSPGRYEQYF.

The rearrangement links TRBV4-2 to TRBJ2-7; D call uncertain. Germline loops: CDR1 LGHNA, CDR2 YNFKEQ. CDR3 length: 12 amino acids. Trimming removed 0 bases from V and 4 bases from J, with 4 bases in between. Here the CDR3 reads CASSQESYEQYF. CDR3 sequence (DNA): TGTGCCAGCAGCCAAGAAAGTTACGAGCAGTACTTC.

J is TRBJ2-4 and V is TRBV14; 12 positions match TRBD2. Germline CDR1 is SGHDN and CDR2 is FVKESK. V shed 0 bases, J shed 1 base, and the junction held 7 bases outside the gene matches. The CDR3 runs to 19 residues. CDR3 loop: CASSQDPLAGGPAKNIQYF. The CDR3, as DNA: TGTGCCAGCAGCCAAGATCCCCTAGCGGGAGGGCCGGCCAAAAACATTCAGTACTTC.

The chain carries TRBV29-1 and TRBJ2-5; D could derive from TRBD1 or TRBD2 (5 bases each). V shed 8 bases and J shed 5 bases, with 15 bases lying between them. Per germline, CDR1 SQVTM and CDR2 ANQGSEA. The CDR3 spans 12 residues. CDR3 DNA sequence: TGCAGCCACCGGGACCCTCGGGAGACCCAGTACTTC. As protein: CSHRDPRETQYF.

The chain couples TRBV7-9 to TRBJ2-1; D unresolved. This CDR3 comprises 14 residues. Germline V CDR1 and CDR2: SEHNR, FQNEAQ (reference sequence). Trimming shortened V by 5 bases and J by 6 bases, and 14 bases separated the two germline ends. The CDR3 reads CASSPPGDGNEQFF. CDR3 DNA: TGTGCCAGCAGCCCCCCCGGAGATGGCAATGAGCAGTTCTTC.

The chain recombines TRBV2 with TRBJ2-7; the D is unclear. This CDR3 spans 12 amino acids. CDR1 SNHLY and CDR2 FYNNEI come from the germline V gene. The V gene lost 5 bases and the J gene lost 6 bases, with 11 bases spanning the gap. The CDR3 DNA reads TGTGCCAGCAGTCTGTATGGGGTCGAGCAGTACTTC. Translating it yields CASSLYGVEQYF.

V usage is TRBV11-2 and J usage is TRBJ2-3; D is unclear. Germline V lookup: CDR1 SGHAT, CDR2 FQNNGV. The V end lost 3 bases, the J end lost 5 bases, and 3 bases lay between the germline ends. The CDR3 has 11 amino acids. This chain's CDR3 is CASSFIDTQYF. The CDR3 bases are TGTGCCAGCAGCTTCATAGATACGCAGTATTTT.